Each of the 30 T cell receptor beta chains below was sequenced from the same sample in a study of prognosis after radiotherapy for stage I lung cancer. The TCR beta CDR3 region was amplified from genomic DNA, with two rounds of multiplex PCR being used for the amplification. Initially, in first-round PCR, primers specific to each TRBV and TRBJ gene were used. TCRdb used MiXCR to reprocess the multiplex PCR reads, holding one entry per CDR3 protein. The sample consists of around 30,000 distinct CDR3 sequences, roughly a third of them appearing once. Sequences were derived from PBMCs, sampled before or after stereotactic body radiation therapy (not recorded which). The receptors shown here come from a donor over 45 with non-small cell lung cancer.

This clonotype appeared once. The junction differs from germline at one of its ends, possibly a read error. The chain recombines TRBV27 with TRBJ2-2, with 11 bases aligning to TRBD2. CDR1 is MNHEY, CDR2 SMNVEV, per germline (reference sequence). This CDR3 is built from 18 residues. The CDR3 nucleotides read TGTGCCAGTAGTTTACTAGGACTAGCGGGTAATTTGGTCGGGGAGCTGTTTTTT. Its translation: CASSLLGLAGNLVGELFF.

This clonotype has a count of ten or more. V gene TRBV5-6 combines with J gene TRBJ2-7; 9 bases match TRBD2. Germline CDR1 SGHDT, CDR2 YYEEEE. Trimming cost V 2 bases and J 0 bases; bases outside gene matches: 3. The CDR3 consists of 15 residues. The CDR3 DNA reads as TGTGCCAGCAGCTTCCGCGGGGGGGGCTCCTACGAGCAGTACTTC. It translates to CASSFRGGGSYEQYF.

This clonotype has a count of ten or more. This chain links TRBV19 with TRBJ2-3; D might be TRBD2 (6 bases). CDR3 length equals 15 residues. Deletions cut 4 bases from V and 1 base from J, with 12 bases between. CDR1 is LNHDA, CDR2 SQIVND, per germline (reference sequence). CDR3 protein: CASSRDFGGTDTQYF. The CDR3 coding sequence is TGTGCCAGTAGTAGGGACTTCGGAGGCACAGATACGCAGTATTTT.

This clonotype was seen at least ten times. The chain couples TRBV11-3 to TRBJ2-7, with unresolved D. V was shortened by 2 bases and J by 0 bases, with 11 bases between the two germline ends. CDR3 size: 15 residues. Germline assignment: CDR1 SGHNT and CDR2 YENEEA. The CDR3 sequence is CASSLNSLPSYEQYF. For the CDR3, the DNA is TGTGCCAGCAGCTTAAATTCGTTACCCTCCTACGAGCAGTACTTC.

In this sample, this clonotype turned up many times. V usage is TRBV19 and J usage is TRBJ2-6, with D perhaps matching TRBD1 (6 bases). Per the germline V gene, CDR1 is LNHDA and CDR2 is SQIVND (reference sequence). The V end lost 3 bases, the J end lost 3 bases, and 12 bases lay between the germline ends. The CDR3 is 16 residues long. The CDR3 sequence is CASSILTGIGANVLTF. CDR3 bases: TGTGCCAGTAGTATCCTCACAGGGATTGGGGCCAACGTCCTGACTTTC.

This clonotype has a count of ten or more. The chain has TRBV30 and TRBJ1-6; TRBD1 matches 8 bases. V was pared by 3 bases and J by 10 bases, with 5 bases of the junction left unmatched. The CDR3 runs to 13 residues. Germline lookup yields CDR1 GTSNPN and CDR2 SVGIG (reference sequence). CDR3 coding DNA: TGTGCCTGGAGGCCAGGGGGCGACTCACCCCTCCACTTT. Its translation: CAWRPGGDSPLHF. Drawing the rest from reference TRBV30 and TRBJ1-6, the complete variable domain is SQTIHQWPATLVQPVGSPLSLECTVEGTSNPNLYWYRQAAGRGLQLLFYSVGIGQISSEVPQNLSASRPQDRQFILSSKKLLLSDSGFYLCAWRPGGDSPLHFGNGTRLTVT.

The sample holds many counts of this clonotype. The rearrangement uses TRBV28 and TRBJ1-2; no definite D call. CDR3 length equals 11 residues. In germline, CDR1 is MDHEN, CDR2 SYDVKM. Trimming took 8 bases from V and 0 from J, leaving 4 bases between them. The CDR3 sequence: CASHANYGYTF. CDR3 bases: TGTGCCAGCCACGCTAACTATGGCTACACCTTC.

This clonotype was seen many times. The CDR3 region has the DNA TGCGCCAGCAGCTTGTCCCGTGGAGCCTATGGCTACACCTTC. Translating it yields CASSLSRGAYGYTF. The chain has TRBV5-1 and TRBJ1-2; D uncertain. The CDR3 spans 14 residues. Germline loops: CDR1 SGHRS, CDR2 YFSETQ. V was shortened by 1 base and J by 4 bases, with 11 bases between the two germline ends.

This clonotype came up many times. J is TRBJ2-3 and V is TRBV3-1, with 9 bases fitting TRBD1. With V trimmed by 4 bases and J by 4 bases, 6 bases remained unmatched. The CDR3 contains 15 residues. Germline CDR1 and CDR2: LGHDT and YNNKEL (reference sequence). The CDR3 nucleotides are TGTGCCAGCAGCCCTTCACAGGGGGCGGCAGATACGCAGTATTTT. The encoded protein is CASSPSQGAADTQYF.

In its sample, this clonotype was seen many times. V and J are TRBV20-1 and TRBJ1-1; no firm D call. Trimming took off 3 bases at V and 0 bases at J, with 17 bases between the two ends. The CDR3 covers 16 residues. The germline gives CDR1 DFQATT, CDR2 SNEGSKA (reference sequence). The CDR3, as DNA: TGCAGTGCTAGTTTGGGCAGCCTAGCCATGAACACTGAAGCTTTCTTT. Its translation is CSASLGSLAMNTEAFF.

J is TRBJ1-5 and V is TRBV28; TRBD1 is a possible D gene (5 bases). The V and J ends lost 5 bases and 6 bases respectively, with 17 bases between them. The germline V gene has CDR1 MDHEN and CDR2 SYDVKM. This CDR3 comprises 15 residues. The CDR3 coding sequence is TGTGCCAGCAGTCTGGTACAGGTGGGAGGTCAGCCCCAGCATTTT. This translates into CASSLVQVGGQPQHF. The whole variable domain, filled in from reference TRBV28 and TRBJ1-5, reads DVKVTQSSRYLVKRTGEKVFLECVQDMDHENMFWYRQDPGLGLRLIYFSYDVKMKEKGDIPEGYSVSREKKERFSLILESASTNQTSMYLCASSLVQVGGQPQHFGDGTRLSIL.

This clonotype ranks as medium-sized. This chain links TRBV27 with TRBJ1-6; maybe TRBD1 (6 bases). CDR1 is MNHEY and CDR2 is SMNVEV in the germline V gene (reference sequence). The CDR3 is made up of 17 amino acids. Trimming stripped 7 bases from V and 4 bases from J, with 20 bases between. CDR3 DNA sequence: TGTGCCAGCAATGGCCAGGGGACGTGGGGTTATAATTCACCCCTCCACTTT. This encodes CASNGQGTWGYNSPLHF.

The rearrangement links TRBV2 to TRBJ1-2, with D possibly being TRBD1 (5 bases). The CDR3 extends over 13 amino acids. The germline V and J ends were trimmed by 7 bases and 6 bases, with 15 bases remaining between them. Germline-derived CDR1 and CDR2 are SNHLY and FYNNEI. The CDR3 sequence is CASNYQGKDGYTF. The CDR3 DNA reads as TGTGCCAGCAATTACCAGGGAAAAGATGGCTACACCTTC.

The sample holds many counts of this clonotype. The V call is TRBV9, the J call TRBJ1-3; no reliable D call. Germline V gene sequence: CDR1 SGDLS, CDR2 YYNGEE. This CDR3 has 18 amino acids. V was trimmed by 4 bases and J by 0 bases, leaving 20 bases between them. CDR3 DNA sequence: TGTGCCAGCAGCCGGGCACGGACCGAACGATTCTCTGGAAACACCATATATTTT. It is translated as CASSRARTERFSGNTIYF.

As regards this clonotype: This sequence may be a read error, since a much larger clone differs from it by one base. The chain recombines TRBV4-1 with TRBJ2-1, with TRBD2 matching over 7 bases. Germline V CDR1 and CDR2: MGHRA, YSYEKL. J lost 11 bases, V lost 1 base, and 8 bases had no gene match. The CDR3 is 14 residues long. Written as DNA, the CDR3 is TGCGCCAGCAGCCAAGGAAATTCGGGGGGAAAGCAGTTCTTC. Translated: CASSQGNSGGKQFF.

In the case of this clonotype: This clone may be a read error of a much larger clone one base away. The chain carries TRBV9 and TRBJ1-4; D is undetermined. The length of the CDR3 is 15 residues. CDR1 SGDLS and CDR2 YYNGEE come from the germline V gene. DNA for the CDR3: TGTGCCATCAGCCTTGGCCCGGAGGCTAATGAAAAACTGTTTTTT. It specifies CAISLGPEANEKLFF.

This clonotype appeared many times. The chain links TRBV7-3 to TRBJ2-7; possibly TRBD1 for D (5 bases). CDR1 and CDR2 (germline): SGHTA, FQGTGA. The CDR3 runs to 15 residues. V dropped 5 bases and J dropped 4 bases, with 18 bases sitting between them. The CDR3 DNA sequence: TGTGCCAGCAGCCCCTCCACGGCAGGGTGGTACGAGCAGTACTTC. It codes for CASSPSTAGWYEQYF.

This clonotype was counted at least ten times. The chain joins TRBV29-1 to TRBJ1-4; TRBD1 is a possible D gene (5 bases). CDR1 and CDR2 (germline): SQVTM, ANQGSEA. V gave up 7 bases and J gave up 8 bases, with 14 bases separating them. There are 12 residues in the CDR3. CDR3 sequence (DNA): TGCAGCGCCACGATCCGGGGGGAAAAACTGTTTTTT. Protein product: CSATIRGEKLFF.

This clonotype has at least ten counts. The chain employs TRBV6-1 and TRBJ1-5, with a possible D match to TRBD1 (5 bases). The germline gives CDR1 MNHNS, CDR2 SASEGT. The V and J ends lost 5 bases and 6 bases respectively, with 11 bases between them. CDR3 length equals 13 residues. In DNA, the CDR3 is TGTGCCAGCAGTCGGCAGGGTGGTCAGCCCCAGCATTTT. It specifies CASSRQGGQPQHF.

The chain joins TRBV27 to TRBJ1-2, with 7 bases fitting TRBD1. Germline V gene sequence: CDR1 MNHEY, CDR2 SMNVEV (reference sequence). V was pared by 4 bases and J by 4 bases, with 15 bases of the junction left unmatched. CDR3 length: 17 residues. CDR3 region: CASSSSSPADRVYGYTF. The CDR3 DNA is TGTGCCAGCAGTTCGTCAAGTCCAGCTGACAGGGTCTATGGCTACACCTTC.

This clonotype appeared many times. This chain links TRBV5-4 with TRBJ1-2; the match to TRBD1 covers 12 bases. The CDR3 runs to 15 residues. From germline, CDR1 is SGHNT and CDR2 YYREEE (reference sequence). The V and J ends lost 2 bases and 6 bases, in that order; junction bases with no gene match: 5. The CDR3 sequence is CASSFPGTGGDGYTF. In DNA, the CDR3 is TGTGCCAGCAGCTTTCCCGGGACAGGGGGCGATGGCTACACCTTC.

Note on this clonotype: Since a much larger clone is just one base distant, this may be a read error. V is TRBV5-1 and J is TRBJ2-5; perhaps TRBD1 as D (5 bases). CDR3 size: 15 residues. V was trimmed by 0 bases and J by 1 base, leaving 10 bases between them. Germline CDR1 is SGHRS and CDR2 is YFSETQ. CDR3 region: CASSLGKGIQETQYF. CDR3 in DNA: TGCGCCAGCAGCTTGGGAAAGGGGATCCAAGAGACCCAGTACTTC.

Ten or more counts support this clonotype. The chain employs TRBV2 and TRBJ1-5, with D uncertain. The germline V gene has CDR1 SNHLY and CDR2 FYNNEI. The CDR3 consists of 15 residues. Between the trimmed V and J ends, which lost 4 bases and 0 bases, there was a span of 10 bases. The CDR3 DNA follows: TGTGCCAGCAGTGGTTCAGGCATTAGCAATCAGCCCCAGCATTTT. This sequence encodes CASSGSGISNQPQHF.

This clonotype was recorded at least ten times. The chain uses TRBV6-9 and TRBJ2-7; no firm D call. The CDR3 has 14 residues. Trimming shortened V by 3 bases and J by 1 base, and 10 bases separated the two germline ends. Germline V gene lookup returns CDR1 MNHGY and CDR2 SVAAGI. The CDR3 reads CASSYSAASYEQYF. CDR3 bases: TGTGCCAGCAGTTACTCTGCAGCGTCCTACGAGCAGTACTTC.

About this clonotype: One base away lies a much larger clone, so this may be a sequencing read error. The V call is TRBV6-4, the J call TRBJ2-2; the match to TRBD1 covers 11 bases. The CDR3 has 16 amino acids. J lost 7 bases, V lost 10 bases, and 14 bases had no gene match. The germline CDR1 and CDR2 sequences are MRHNA and SNTAGT. The CDR3 bases are TGTGCCAACAAGTTATCTGGGACAGGGGGTCACGGGGAGCTGTTTTTT. Its translation is CANKLSGTGGHGELFF.

A note on this clonotype: Sequence at one end of the junction differs from germline and may be a read error. This rearrangement joins TRBV10-3 to TRBJ2-2; TRBD2 aligns across 14 bases. CDR3 length equals 16 residues. CDR1 and CDR2 (germline): ENHRY, SYGVKD. The chain's CDR3 is CTISPTSGGAIGELFF. Here the CDR3 DNA reads TGTACCATCAGCCCGACTAGCGGGGGGGCCATCGGGGAGCTGTTTTTT.

This clonotype was counted ten times or more. The chain has TRBV10-3 and TRBJ1-4; D possibly corresponds to TRBD1 (6 bases). The V end was cut by 0 bases, the J end by 3 bases, with 11 bases between. This CDR3 is built from 16 residues. CDR1 ENHRY and CDR2 SYGVKD come from the germline V gene. CDR3 nucleotide sequence: TGTGCCATCAGTGAGTCTCATGGACAGCCTAATGAAAAACTGTTTTTT. Its translation: CAISESHGQPNEKLFF.

This clonotype was recorded only once. V is TRBV5-1 and J is TRBJ2-3; 7 nucleotides line up with TRBD2. Germline V CDR1 and CDR2: SGHRS, YFSETQ. V shed 1 base, J shed 0 bases, and the junction held 5 bases outside the gene matches. The CDR3 consists of 16 residues. CDR3 coding DNA: TGCGCCAGCAGCTTGTGGGGGGGTGCTAGCACAGATACGCAGTATTTT. Residues: CASSLWGGASTDTQYF.

This chain connects TRBV28 to TRBJ2-7; a possible D gene is TRBD1 (5 bases). CDR1 and CDR2 from the germline V gene are MDHEN and SYDVKM. This CDR3 contains 12 residues. The V and J ends lost 4 bases and 6 bases respectively, with 10 bases between them. CDR3 in amino acids: CASSSGHVEQYF. CDR3 in DNA: TGTGCCAGCAGTTCCGGACATGTCGAGCAGTACTTC.

This clonotype was seen ten or more times. The chain is built from TRBV12-5 and TRBJ2-1, with 7 bases matching TRBD2. The CDR3 has 13 amino acids. CDR1 and CDR2 from the germline V gene are LGHNT and FRNRAP. Unmatched junction bases numbered 6, after V lost 3 bases and J lost 10 bases. The CDR3 here is CASGFFLRGEQFF. CDR3 DNA sequence: TGTGCTAGTGGTTTCTTCCTGCGGGGGGAGCAGTTCTTC.